Below, one T cell receptor (beta chain) is given with its context. Per the study methods: By means of reference gene primer amplification, nucleated cell counts were estimated. Generated by immunoSEQ multiplex PCR, the TCRdb table keeps only in-frame clones and is missing some. The DNA gave D and trimming, while V, J and clone size come from that table. The repertoire has around 210,000 clones, 65% to 90% of them found once; the top ten carry 5.1%. This CDR3 region has 16 residues. J gave up 6 bases and V 5 bases, and 10 bases lay outside the gene matches. CDR1 is MDHEN and CDR2 is SYDVKM in the germline V gene. Enrolled during active infection, Seattle patients were then followed longitudinally. The data originate from a study of blood T cell repertoires in COVID-19. Study-wide background: There were acute and convalescent COVID-19 samples, and they came from the United States, Italy and Spain. From T cells, B-cell-depleted T cells, or PBMCs came the material, which was cDNA or gDNA.

V and J are TRBV28 and TRBJ2-1, with 10 bases fitting TRBD2. This TCR derives from a man aged 45-65 years with COVID-19, enrolled during active disease. Source material: peripheral blood. This chain's CDR3 is CASSGSGTSVFNEQFF. The DNA of the CDR3 is TGTGCCAGCAGTGGATCCGGGACTAGCGTATTCAATGAGCAGTTCTTC.